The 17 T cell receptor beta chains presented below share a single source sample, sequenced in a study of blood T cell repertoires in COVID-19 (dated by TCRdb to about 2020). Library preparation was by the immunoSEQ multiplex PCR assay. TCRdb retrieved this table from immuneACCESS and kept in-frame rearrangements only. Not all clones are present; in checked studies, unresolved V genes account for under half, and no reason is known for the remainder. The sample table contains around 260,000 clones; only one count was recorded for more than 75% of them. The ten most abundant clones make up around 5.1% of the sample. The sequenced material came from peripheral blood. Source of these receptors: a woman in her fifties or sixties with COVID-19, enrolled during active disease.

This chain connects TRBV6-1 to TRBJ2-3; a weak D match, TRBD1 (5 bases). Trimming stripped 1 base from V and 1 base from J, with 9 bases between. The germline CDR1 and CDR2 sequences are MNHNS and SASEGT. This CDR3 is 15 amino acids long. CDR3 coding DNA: TGTGCCAGCAGTGAAGGGAAGGGGCGCACAGATACGCAGTATTTT. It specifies CASSEGKGRTDTQYF.

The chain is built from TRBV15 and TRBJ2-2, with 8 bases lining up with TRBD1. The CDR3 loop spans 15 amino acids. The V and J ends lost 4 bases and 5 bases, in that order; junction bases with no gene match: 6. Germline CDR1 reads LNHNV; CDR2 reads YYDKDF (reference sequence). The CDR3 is CATSKTGVGTGELFF. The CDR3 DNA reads TGTGCCACCAGCAAGACAGGGGTGGGGACCGGGGAGCTGTTTTTT.

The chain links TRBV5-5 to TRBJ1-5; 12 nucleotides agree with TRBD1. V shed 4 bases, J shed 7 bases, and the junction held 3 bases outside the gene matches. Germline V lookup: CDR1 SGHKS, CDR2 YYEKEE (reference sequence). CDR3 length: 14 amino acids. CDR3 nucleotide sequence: TGTGCCAGCAGCACCGGGACAGGGGGCCAGCCCCAGCATTTT. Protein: CASSTGTGGQPQHF. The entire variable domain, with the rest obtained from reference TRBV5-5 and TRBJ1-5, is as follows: DAGVTQSPTHLIKTRGQQVTLRCSPISGHKSVSWYQQVLGQGPQFIFQYYEKEERGRGNFPDRFSARQFPNYSSELNVNALLLGDSALYLCASSTGTGGQPQHFGDGTRLSIL.

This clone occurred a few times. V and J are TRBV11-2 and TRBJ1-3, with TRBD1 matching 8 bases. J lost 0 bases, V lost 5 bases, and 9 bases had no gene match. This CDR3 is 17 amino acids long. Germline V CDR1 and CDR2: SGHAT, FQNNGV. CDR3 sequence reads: CASSRTWDRSSGNTIYF. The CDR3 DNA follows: TGTGCCAGCAGCCGAACATGGGACAGGAGCTCTGGAAACACCATATATTTT.

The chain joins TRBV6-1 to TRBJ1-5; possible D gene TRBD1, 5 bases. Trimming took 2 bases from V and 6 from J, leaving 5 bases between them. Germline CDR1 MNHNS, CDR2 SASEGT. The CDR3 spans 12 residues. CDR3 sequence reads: CASSEQGQPQHF. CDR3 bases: TGTGCCAGCAGTGAACAGGGTCAGCCCCAGCATTTT.

The CDR3 sequence: CASTAGGRSNQPQHF. In nucleotides, the CDR3 is TGTGCCAGTACGGCCGGGGGGCGTAGCAATCAGCCCCAGCATTTT. The chain recombines TRBV19 with TRBJ1-5, with TRBD1 as a possible D gene (6 bases). CDR3 size: 15 residues. The V gene's germline CDR1 is LNHDA and CDR2 SQIVND (reference sequence). The ends were cut back, 7 bases at V and 0 bases at J, with 13 bases in the middle.

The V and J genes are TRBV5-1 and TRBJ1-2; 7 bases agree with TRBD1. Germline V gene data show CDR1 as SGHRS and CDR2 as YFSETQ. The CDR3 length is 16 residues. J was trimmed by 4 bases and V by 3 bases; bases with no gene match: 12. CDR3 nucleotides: TGCGCCAGCAGCTCGGGAAGACAGGGCGATCGCTATGGCTACACCTTC. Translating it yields CASSSGRQGDRYGYTF. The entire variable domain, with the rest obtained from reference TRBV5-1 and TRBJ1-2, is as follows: KAGVTQTPRYLIKTRGQQVTLSCSPISGHRSVSWYQQTPGQGLQFLFEYFSETQRNKGNFPGRFSGRQFSNSRSEMNVSTLELGDSALYLCASSSGRQGDRYGYTFGSGTRLTVV.

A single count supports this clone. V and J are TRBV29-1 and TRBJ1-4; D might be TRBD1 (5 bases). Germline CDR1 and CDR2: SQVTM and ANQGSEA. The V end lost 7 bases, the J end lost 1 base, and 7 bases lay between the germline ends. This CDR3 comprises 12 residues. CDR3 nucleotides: TGCAGCGGAAGGGGAACTAATGAAAAACTGTTTTTT. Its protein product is CSGRGTNEKLFF.

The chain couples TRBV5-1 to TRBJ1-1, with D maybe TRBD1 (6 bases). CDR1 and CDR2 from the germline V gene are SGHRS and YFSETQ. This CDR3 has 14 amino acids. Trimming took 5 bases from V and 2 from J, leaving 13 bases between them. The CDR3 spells CASSSKTGNTEAFF. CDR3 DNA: TGCGCCAGCAGTTCGAAGACAGGAAACACTGAAGCTTTCTTT.

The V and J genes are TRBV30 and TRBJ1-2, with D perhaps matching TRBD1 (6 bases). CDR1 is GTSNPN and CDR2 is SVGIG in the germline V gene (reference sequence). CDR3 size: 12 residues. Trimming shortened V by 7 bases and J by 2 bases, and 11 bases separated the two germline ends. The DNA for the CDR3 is TGTGCCTCTAGTACAGGGAACTATGGCTACACCTTC. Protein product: CASSTGNYGYTF.

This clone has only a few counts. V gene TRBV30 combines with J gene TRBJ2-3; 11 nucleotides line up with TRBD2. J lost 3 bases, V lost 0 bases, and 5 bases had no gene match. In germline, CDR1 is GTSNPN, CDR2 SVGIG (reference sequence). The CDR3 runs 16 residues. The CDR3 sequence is CAWSVGASGRTDTQYF. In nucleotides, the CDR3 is TGTGCCTGGAGTGTAGGGGCTAGCGGGAGGACAGATACGCAGTATTTT.

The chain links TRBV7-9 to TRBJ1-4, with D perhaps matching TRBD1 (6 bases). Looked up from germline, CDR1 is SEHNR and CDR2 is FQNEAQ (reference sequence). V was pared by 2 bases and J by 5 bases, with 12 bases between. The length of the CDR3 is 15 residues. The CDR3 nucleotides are TGTGCCAGCAGCTTACGGACAGCGATGAATGAAAAACTGTTTTTT. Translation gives CASSLRTAMNEKLFF. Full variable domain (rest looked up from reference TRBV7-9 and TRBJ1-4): DTGVSQNPRHKITKRGQNVTFRCDPISEHNRLYWYRQTLGQGPEFLTYFQNEAQLEKSRLLSDRFSAERPKGSFSTLEIQRTEQGDSAMYLCASSLRTAMNEKLFFGSGTQLSVL.

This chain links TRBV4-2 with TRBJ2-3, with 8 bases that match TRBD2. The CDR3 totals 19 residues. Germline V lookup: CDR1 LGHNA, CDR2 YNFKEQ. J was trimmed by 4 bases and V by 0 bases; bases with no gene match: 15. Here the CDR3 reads CASSQDGLQREMGPDTQYF. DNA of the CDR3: TGTGCCAGCAGCCAAGATGGGCTCCAGCGGGAGATGGGGCCAGATACGCAGTATTTT.

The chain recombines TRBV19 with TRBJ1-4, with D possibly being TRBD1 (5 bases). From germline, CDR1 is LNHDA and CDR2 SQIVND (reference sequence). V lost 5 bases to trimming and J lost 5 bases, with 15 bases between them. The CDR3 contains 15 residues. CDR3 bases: TGTGCCAGTAGTTCCAGTGGGGCCAGGAATGAAAAACTGTTTTTT. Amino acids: CASSSSGARNEKLFF. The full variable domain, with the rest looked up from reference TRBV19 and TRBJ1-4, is DGGITQSPKYLFRKEGQNVTLSCEQNLNHDAMYWYRQDPGQGLRLIYYSQIVNDFQKGDIAEGYSVSREKKESFPLTVTSAQKNPTAFYLCASSSSGARNEKLFFGSGTQLSVL.

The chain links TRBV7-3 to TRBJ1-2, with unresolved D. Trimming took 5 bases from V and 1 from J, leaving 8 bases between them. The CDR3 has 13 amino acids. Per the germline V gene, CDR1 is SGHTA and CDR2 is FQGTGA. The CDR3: CASSDGDNYGYTF. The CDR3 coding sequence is TGTGCCAGCAGCGACGGAGATAACTATGGCTACACCTTC.

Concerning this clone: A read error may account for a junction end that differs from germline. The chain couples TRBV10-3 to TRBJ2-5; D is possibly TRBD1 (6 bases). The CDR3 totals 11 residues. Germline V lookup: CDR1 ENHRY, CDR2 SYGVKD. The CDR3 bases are TGTGCCATCAGTGACACGACAGGATCCGACTTC. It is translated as CAISDTTGSDF.

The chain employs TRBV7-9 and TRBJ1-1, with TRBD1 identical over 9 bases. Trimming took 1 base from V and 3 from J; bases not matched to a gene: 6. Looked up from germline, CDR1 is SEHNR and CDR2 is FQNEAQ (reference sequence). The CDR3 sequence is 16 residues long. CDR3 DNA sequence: TGTGCCAGCAGCTTAGGGACAGGGGTTGGGTACACTGAAGCTTTCTTT. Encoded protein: CASSLGTGVGYTEAFF.